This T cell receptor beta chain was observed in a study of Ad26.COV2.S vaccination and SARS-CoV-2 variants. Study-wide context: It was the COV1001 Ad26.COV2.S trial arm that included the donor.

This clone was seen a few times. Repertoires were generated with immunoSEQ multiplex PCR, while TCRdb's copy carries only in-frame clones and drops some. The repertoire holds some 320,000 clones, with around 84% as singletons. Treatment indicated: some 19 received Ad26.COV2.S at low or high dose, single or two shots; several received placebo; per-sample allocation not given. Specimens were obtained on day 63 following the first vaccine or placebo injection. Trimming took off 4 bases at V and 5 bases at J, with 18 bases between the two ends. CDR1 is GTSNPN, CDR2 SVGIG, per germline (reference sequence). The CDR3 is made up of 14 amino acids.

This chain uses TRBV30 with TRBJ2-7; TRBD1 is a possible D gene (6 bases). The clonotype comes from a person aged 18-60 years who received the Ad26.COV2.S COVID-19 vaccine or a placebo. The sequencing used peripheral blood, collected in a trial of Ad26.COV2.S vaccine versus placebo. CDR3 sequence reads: CAWNLQGLRDEQYF. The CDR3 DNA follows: TGTGCCTGGAACCTCCAGGGGTTAAGGGACGAGCAGTACTTC. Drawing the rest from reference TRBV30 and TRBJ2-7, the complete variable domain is SQTIHQWPATLVQPVGSPLSLECTVEGTSNPNLYWYRQAAGRGLQLLFYSVGIGQISSEVPQNLSASRPQDRQFILSSKKLLLSDSGFYLCAWNLQGLRDEQYFGPGTRLTVT.